The source of this T cell receptor (beta chain) is a study of blood T cell repertoires in COVID-19. Study background: Two negative PCRs, clearance, or symptom resolution were required of recovered Cohort 3 donors. Acute and convalescent COVID-19 samples came from the United States, Italy and Spain. The cDNA or gDNA used as material had been derived from T cells, B-cell-depleted T cells, or PBMCs.

Individuals drawn from 24 US areas were about 18 to 89 years old. The assay was immunoSEQ multiplex PCR, and TCRdb's table has in-frame clones only and misses some. Here the sample spans around 300,000 clones, around 90% being singletons. Germline loops: CDR1 LGHDT, CDR2 YNNKEL (reference sequence). The CDR3 extends over 15 amino acids. V dropped 0 bases and J dropped 4 bases, with 10 bases sitting between them. The specimen was PBMCs or T cells enriched from blood (not recorded which). J is TRBJ2-1 and V is TRBV3-1 (or the pseudogene TRBV3-2); possibly TRBD2 for D (5 bases). The TCR comes from an older woman in a cohort exposed to, infected with or recovered from COVID-19 (not recorded which). The CDR3 loop reads CASSQDPGIYNEQFF. The CDR3 DNA reads TGTGCCAGCAGCCAAGACCCGGGAATTTACAATGAGCAGTTCTTC.